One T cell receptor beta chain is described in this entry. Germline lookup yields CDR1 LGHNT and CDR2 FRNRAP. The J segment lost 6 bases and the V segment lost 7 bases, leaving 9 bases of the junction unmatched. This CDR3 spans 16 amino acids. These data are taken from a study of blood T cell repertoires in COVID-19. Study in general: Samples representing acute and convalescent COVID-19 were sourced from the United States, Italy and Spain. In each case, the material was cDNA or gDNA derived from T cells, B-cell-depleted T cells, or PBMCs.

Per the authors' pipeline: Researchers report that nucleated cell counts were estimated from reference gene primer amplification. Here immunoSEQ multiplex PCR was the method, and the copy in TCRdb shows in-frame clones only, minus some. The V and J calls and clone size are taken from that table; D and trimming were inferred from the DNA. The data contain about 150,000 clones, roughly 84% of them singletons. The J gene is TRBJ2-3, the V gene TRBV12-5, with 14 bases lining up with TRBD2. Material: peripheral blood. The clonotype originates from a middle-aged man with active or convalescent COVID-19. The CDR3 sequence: CASAQGLAGAGDTQYF. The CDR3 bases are TGTGCTAGTGCACAGGGACTAGCGGGGGCCGGGGATACGCAGTATTTT.